This T cell receptor beta chain was captured by sequencing in a study of T-cell reconstitution after alpha-beta-depleted transplantation in children. This clonotype appeared once. TCRbeta library construction was performed incorporating unique molecular identifiers. Each CDR3 protein gets one entry after TCRdb re-called the PCR reads with MiXCR. This table holds fewer than 250,000 distinct CDR3 sequences, 17% found once. The V and J ends lost 0 bases and 2 bases, in that order; junction bases with no gene match: 14. The CDR3 runs 21 residues. Germline values: CDR1 LGHNA, CDR2 YNFKEQ. V is TRBV4-2 and J is TRBJ2-3; 13 bases are shared with TRBD2. The receptor comes from a male patient between 2 and 10 years old who had a stem cell transplant for acute lymphoblastic leukemia, so the T cells may come from the graft donor. Source: PBMCs, mostly from graft donor cells, taken 360 days after TCRalphabeta/CD19-depleted stem cell transplant. CDR3 in DNA: TGTGCCAGCAGCCAAGATGGGGGACTAGCGGGGCTACTCCCGCTCACAGATACGCAGTATTTT. This gives the protein CASSQDGGLAGLLPLTDTQYF.